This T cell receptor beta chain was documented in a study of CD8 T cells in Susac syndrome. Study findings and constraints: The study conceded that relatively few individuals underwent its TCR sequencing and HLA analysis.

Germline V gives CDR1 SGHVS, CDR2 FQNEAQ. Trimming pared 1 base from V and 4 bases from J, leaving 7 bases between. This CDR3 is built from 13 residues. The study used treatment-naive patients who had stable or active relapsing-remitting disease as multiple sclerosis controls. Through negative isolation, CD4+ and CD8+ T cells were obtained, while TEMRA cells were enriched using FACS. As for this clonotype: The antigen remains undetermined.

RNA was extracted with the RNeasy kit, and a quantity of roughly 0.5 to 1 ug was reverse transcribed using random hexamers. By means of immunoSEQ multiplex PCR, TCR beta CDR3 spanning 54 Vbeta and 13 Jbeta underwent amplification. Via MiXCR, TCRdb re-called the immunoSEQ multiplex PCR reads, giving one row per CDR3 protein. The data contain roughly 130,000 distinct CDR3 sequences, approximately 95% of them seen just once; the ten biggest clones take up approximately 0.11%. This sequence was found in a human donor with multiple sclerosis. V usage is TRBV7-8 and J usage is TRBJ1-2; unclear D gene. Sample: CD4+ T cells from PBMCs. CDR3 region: CASSLGQSYGYTF. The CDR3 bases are TGTGCCAGCAGCTTAGGGCAGAGCTATGGCTACACCTTC.